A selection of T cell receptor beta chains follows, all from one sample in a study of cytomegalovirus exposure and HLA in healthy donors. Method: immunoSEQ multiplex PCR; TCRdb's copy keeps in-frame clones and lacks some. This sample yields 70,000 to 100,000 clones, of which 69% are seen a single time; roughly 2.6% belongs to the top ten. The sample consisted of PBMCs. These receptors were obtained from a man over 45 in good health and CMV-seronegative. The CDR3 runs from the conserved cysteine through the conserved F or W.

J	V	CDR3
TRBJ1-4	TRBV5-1	CAKGGDRGRRGEKLFF
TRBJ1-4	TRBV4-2	CASSQALTGAAEKLFF
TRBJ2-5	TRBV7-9	CASSLTGVGTQYF
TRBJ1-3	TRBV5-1	CASSSDRAGNTIYF
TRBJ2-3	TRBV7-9	CASSASPGLLGDTQYF
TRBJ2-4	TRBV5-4	CASSLGGTGGARRKNIQYF
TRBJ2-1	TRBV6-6	CASSYSGTSGLTEQFF
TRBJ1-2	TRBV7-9	CASSLDLYRGTNYGYTF
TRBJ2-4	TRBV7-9	CASGSRGPKNIQYF
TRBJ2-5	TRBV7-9	CASSLMGVRETQYF
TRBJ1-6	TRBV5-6	CASSRWDRVNSPLHF
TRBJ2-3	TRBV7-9	CASSPRDIGDTQYF
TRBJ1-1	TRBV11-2	CASSKRTGNTEAFF
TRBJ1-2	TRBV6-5	CASSRTGNYGYTF
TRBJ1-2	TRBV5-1	CASSTRQGGAGYTF
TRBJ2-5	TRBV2	CASSLRQYQETQYF
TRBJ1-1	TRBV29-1	CSVVSRTGMNTEAFF
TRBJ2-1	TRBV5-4	CASSTPSRDKDEQFF
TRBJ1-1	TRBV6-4	CASSIYRNTEAFF
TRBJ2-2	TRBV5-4	CASSLYTSPGELFF
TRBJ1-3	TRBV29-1	CSVRTGGNTIYF
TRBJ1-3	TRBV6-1	CASSVEGPGNTIYF
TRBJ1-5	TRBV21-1	CASRKLVRGMSNQPQHF
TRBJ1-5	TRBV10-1	CARAGNRGYQPQHF
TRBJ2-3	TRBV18	CASSPLQGRTDTQYF
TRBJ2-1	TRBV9	CASSVVSEGQGQFF
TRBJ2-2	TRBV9	CASSARDSDTGELFF
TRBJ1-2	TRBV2	CASSELRSSGYTF
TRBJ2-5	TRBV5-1	CASGQGLRETQYF
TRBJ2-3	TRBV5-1	CASSLGAYSGRGADTQYF
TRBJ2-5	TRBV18	CASSPGPGREGQETQYF
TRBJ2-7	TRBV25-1	CASSERGTGILPGHEQYF
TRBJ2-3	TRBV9	CASSGLAHLDTQYF
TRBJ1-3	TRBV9	CASSVALSSGHSGNTIYF
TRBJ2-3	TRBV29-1	CSVEGPRRHTDTQYF
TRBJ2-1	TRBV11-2	CASSQTAGGHLYNEQFF
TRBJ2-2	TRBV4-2	CASSRAQTSGSGTGELFF